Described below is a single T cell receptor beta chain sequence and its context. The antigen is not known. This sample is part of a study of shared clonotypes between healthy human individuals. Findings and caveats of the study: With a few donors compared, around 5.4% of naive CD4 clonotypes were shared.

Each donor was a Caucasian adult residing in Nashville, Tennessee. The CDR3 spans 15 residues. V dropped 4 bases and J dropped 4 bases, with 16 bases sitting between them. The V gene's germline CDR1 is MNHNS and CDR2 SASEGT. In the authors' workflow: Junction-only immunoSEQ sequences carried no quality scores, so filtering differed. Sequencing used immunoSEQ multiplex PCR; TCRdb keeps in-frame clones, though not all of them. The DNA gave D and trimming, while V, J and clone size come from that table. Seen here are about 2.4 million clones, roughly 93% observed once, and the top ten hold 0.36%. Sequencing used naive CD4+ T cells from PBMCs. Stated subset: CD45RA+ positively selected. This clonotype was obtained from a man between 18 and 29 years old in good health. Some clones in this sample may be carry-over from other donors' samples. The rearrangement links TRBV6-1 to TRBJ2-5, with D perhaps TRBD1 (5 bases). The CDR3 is CASSANSLRGETQYF. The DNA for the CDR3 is TGTGCCAGCAGTGCGAACTCCTTAAGGGGAGAGACCCAGTACTTC.